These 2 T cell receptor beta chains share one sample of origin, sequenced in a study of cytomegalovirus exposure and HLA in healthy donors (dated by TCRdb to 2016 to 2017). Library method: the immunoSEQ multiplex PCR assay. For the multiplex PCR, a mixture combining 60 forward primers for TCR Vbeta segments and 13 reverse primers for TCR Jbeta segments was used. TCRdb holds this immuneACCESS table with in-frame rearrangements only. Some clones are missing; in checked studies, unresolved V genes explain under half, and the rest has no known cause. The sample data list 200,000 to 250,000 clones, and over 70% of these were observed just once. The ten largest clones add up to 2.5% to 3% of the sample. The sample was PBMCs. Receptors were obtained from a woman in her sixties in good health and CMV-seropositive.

For the CDR3, the DNA is TGTGCCAGCAGTGACGGGGGTATGAACACTGAAGCTTTCTTT. It is translated as CASSDGGMNTEAFF. The chain links TRBV6-6 to TRBJ1-1; possibly TRBD1 for D (5 bases). The germline V and J ends were trimmed by 5 bases and 0 bases, with 10 bases remaining between them. Germline values: CDR1 MNHNY, CDR2 SVGAGI (reference sequence). There are 14 residues in the CDR3.

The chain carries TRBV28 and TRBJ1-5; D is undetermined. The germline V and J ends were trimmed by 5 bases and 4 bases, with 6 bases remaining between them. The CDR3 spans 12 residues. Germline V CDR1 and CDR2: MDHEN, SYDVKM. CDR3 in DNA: TGTGCCAGCAGTGATCTAAATCAGCCCCAGCATTTT. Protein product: CASSDLNQPQHF.